The 17 T cell receptor beta chains below all came from one sample that was sequenced in a study of shared clonotypes between healthy human individuals. The table came from immunoSEQ multiplex PCR; TCRdb's copy has only in-frame clones and leaves some out. The profile covers 2 million to 2.5 million clones, with 90% to 95% appearing a single time and approximately 0.13% taken by the ten largest. Sequencing used naive CD4+ T cells sorted from blood. The subset denotes: CD45RA+ positively selected. These receptors all come from a man aged 18 to 30 in good health.

The DNA for the CDR3 is TGTGCCAGCAGTGAACAATACAGAGGCGTGGTGGCTGAAGCTTTCTTT. This sequence encodes CASSEQYRGVVAEAFF. The chain uses TRBV6-1 and TRBJ1-1; D remains ambiguous. The CDR3 sequence is 16 residues long. The V end was cut by 2 bases, the J end by 6 bases, with 19 bases between. Germline CDR1 reads MNHNS; CDR2 reads SASEGT.

The chain links TRBV30 to TRBJ2-3; D tentatively fits TRBD1 or TRBD2 (5 bases each). Germline V gene sequence: CDR1 GTSNPN, CDR2 SVGIG (reference sequence). V lost 3 bases, J lost 7 bases, and 14 bases lay in between. CDR3 length: 13 residues. Here the CDR3 DNA reads TGTGCCTGGAGGGATGAGGGACGGAATACGCAGTATTTT. As protein: CAWRDEGRNTQYF.

The V gene is TRBV10-1, the J gene TRBJ2-5; no definite D call. The CDR3 contains 13 residues. The germline CDR1 and CDR2 sequences are WNHNN and SYGVQD (reference sequence). The V end lost 2 bases, the J end lost 5 bases, and 9 bases lay between the germline ends. This CDR3 is CASSENLGETQYF. In DNA form, the CDR3 reads TGCGCCAGCAGTGAGAATTTAGGGGAGACCCAGTACTTC.

The sample holds many counts of this clone. The chain recombines TRBV4-1 with TRBJ1-1; D not resolved. Between the trimmed V and J ends, which lost 4 bases and 1 base, there was a span of 10 bases. The germline gives CDR1 MGHRA, CDR2 YSYEKL. This CDR3 comprises 14 residues. CDR3 loop: CASSRTLGNTEAFF. The CDR3 DNA reads as TGCGCCAGCAGCCGCACCTTGGGGAACACTGAAGCTTTCTTT.

V and J are TRBV7-9 and TRBJ2-1; 11 bases are shared with TRBD1. This CDR3 region has 18 residues. With V trimmed by 1 base and J by 1 base, 6 bases remained unmatched. Germline V gene lookup returns CDR1 SEHNR and CDR2 FQNEAQ (reference sequence). The CDR3 nucleotides read TGTGCCAGCAGCTTAGGCGGGACAGGGGGTATGTCCTACAATGAGCAGTTCTTC. Protein: CASSLGGTGGMSYNEQFF.

This rearrangement joins TRBV9 to TRBJ1-1; TRBD1 agrees at 7 bases. CDR3 length equals 15 residues. Looked up from germline, CDR1 is SGDLS and CDR2 is YYNGEE. The trim removed 2 bases at V and 6 bases at J, leaving 10 bases unmatched. Here the CDR3 DNA reads TGTGCCAGCAGCGTGGCTCCCGGGGGACAGTCTGAAGCTTTCTTT. This encodes CASSVAPGGQSEAFF.

V usage is TRBV20-1 and J usage is TRBJ1-1; no clear D. CDR1 DFQATT and CDR2 SNEGSKA come from the germline V gene (reference sequence). This CDR3 has 11 amino acids. With 0 bases removed from V and 10 bases from J, the gap between germline ends came to 9 bases. CDR3 bases: TGCAGTGCTAGAGATCTCGGGCCAGCTTTCTTT. This gives the protein CSARDLGPAFF.

This clone was counted between two and nine times. V usage is TRBV5-8 and J usage is TRBJ1-6, with D possibly TRBD1 on 6 matching bases. The CDR3 runs 14 residues. Germline CDR1 is SGHTS and CDR2 is YDEGEE. V gave up 4 bases and J gave up 6 bases, with 11 bases separating them. CDR3 amino acids: CASSRGQSNSPLHF. CDR3 bases: TGTGCCAGCAGCCGCGGACAGAGTAATTCACCCCTCCACTTT.

This chain joins TRBV7-2 and TRBJ2-1, with D unresolved. CDR3 length: 15 amino acids. V was pared by 3 bases and J by 6 bases, with 15 bases between. Germline V lookup: CDR1 SGHTA, CDR2 FQGNSA. For the CDR3, the DNA is TGTGCCAGCAGCTTTGAACACACCCGGTTCAATGAGCAGTTCTTC. Its translation is CASSFEHTRFNEQFF.

This chain joins TRBV10-3 and TRBJ2-7; 12 bases are a match to TRBD2. The CDR3 runs 18 residues. V was clipped by 2 bases and J by 0 bases; unmatched bases: 8. Germline lookup yields CDR1 ENHRY and CDR2 SYGVKD. As DNA, the CDR3 is TGTGCCATCAGTGAGCTTCGACTAGCGGGGGACCGCTCCTACGAGCAGTACTTC. Amino acids: CAISELRLAGDRSYEQYF.

This chain's CDR3 is CASSMGGTREETQYF. The CDR3 coding sequence is TGTGCCAGCAGCATGGGGGGAACTAGAGAAGAGACCCAGTACTTC. The chain has TRBV7-2 and TRBJ2-5, with D possibly TRBD2 on 6 matching bases. The germline gives CDR1 SGHTA, CDR2 FQGNSA. The ends were cut back, 5 bases at V and 3 bases at J, with 16 bases in the middle. There are 15 residues in the CDR3.

This rearrangement joins TRBV5-6 to TRBJ2-7; TRBD1 aligns across 8 bases. The CDR3 has 16 amino acids. CDR1 is SGHDT and CDR2 is YYEEEE in the germline V gene. J was trimmed by 6 bases and V by 0 bases; bases with no gene match: 11. In DNA form, the CDR3 reads TGTGCCAGCAGCTTGGAAAGGCAGGGGGCGCGGGGCGAGCAGTACTTC. This encodes CASSLERQGARGEQYF.

The chain's CDR3 is CASRISTGTYNEQFF. The CDR3 DNA is TGTGCCAGCAGAATTTCGACAGGGACCTACAATGAGCAGTTCTTC. The rearrangement joins TRBV6-1 to TRBJ2-1; 7 nucleotides line up with TRBD1. The CDR3 runs 15 residues. The germline V gene has CDR1 MNHNS and CDR2 SASEGT. V was pared by 6 bases and J by 2 bases, with 7 bases of the junction left unmatched.

The V and J genes are TRBV18 and TRBJ2-7; no clear D gene. The CDR3 is 16 amino acids. Trimming stripped 2 bases from V and 0 bases from J, with 14 bases between. In germline, CDR1 is KGHSH, CDR2 LQKENI. The CDR3 reads CASSPYFQRSSYEQYF. For the CDR3, the DNA is TGTGCCAGCTCACCATATTTTCAGCGTAGCTCCTACGAGCAGTACTTC.

Notes on this clone: A junction boundary mismatches the germline segment, possibly from a read error. The rearrangement links TRBV6-6 to TRBJ2-3, with D perhaps TRBD1 or TRBD2 (5 bases each). The CDR3 is made up of 15 amino acids. Germline CDR1 is MNHNY and CDR2 is SVGAGI (reference sequence). The CDR3 region has the DNA TGTACCAGCAGCGAGAGGGGAGTTGGCACAGATACGCAGTATTTT. It specifies CTSSERGVGTDTQYF.

This chain uses TRBV9 with TRBJ1-6; maybe TRBD1 (6 bases). Germline V gene sequence: CDR1 SGDLS, CDR2 YYNGEE. Trimming pared 7 bases from V and 6 bases from J, leaving 11 bases between. The CDR3 contains 13 residues. CDR3 DNA: TGTGCCAGCCAGACAGGACTTAATTCACCCCTCCACTTT. Protein: CASQTGLNSPLHF.

The CDR3 coding sequence is TGTGCCAGCAGCTTAACTAGAACTGAGCAGTTCTTC. It encodes CASSLTRTEQFF. This rearrangement joins TRBV5-6 to TRBJ2-1, with D tentatively TRBD2 (5 bases). Trimming shortened V by 2 bases and J by 9 bases, and 9 bases separated the two germline ends. Germline assignment: CDR1 SGHDT and CDR2 YYEEEE. This CDR3 has 12 residues.